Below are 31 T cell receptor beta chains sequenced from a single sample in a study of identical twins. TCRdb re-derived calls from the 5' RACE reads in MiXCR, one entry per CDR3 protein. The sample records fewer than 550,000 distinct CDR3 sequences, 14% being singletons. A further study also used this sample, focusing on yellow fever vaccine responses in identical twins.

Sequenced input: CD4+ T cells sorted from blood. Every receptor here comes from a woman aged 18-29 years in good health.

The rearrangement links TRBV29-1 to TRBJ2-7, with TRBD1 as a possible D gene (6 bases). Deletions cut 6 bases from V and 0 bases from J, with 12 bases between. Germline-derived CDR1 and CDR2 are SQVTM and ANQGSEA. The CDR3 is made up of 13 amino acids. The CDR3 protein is CSVGDTRSYEQYF. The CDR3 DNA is TGCAGCGTGGGGGACACTCGCTCCTACGAGCAGTACTTC.

The CDR3 DNA sequence: TGTGCCACCAGTGTAGCGGGAGGGACTGGTGAGCAGTTCTTC. It encodes CATSVAGGTGEQFF. The chain has TRBV24-1 and TRBJ2-1; 11 positions match TRBD2. This CDR3 has 14 residues. V was clipped by 5 bases and J by 9 bases; unmatched bases: 5. Looked up from germline, CDR1 is KGHDR and CDR2 is SFDVKD.

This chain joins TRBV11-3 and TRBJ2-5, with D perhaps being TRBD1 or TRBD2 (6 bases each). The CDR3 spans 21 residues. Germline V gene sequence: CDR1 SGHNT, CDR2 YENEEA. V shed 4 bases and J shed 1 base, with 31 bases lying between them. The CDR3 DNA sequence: TGTGCCAGCAGCTCCCCGGTAAATCCGTTCAGAGGGGGGAGCTTCCAAGAGACCCAGTACTTC. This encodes CASSSPVNPFRGGSFQETQYF.

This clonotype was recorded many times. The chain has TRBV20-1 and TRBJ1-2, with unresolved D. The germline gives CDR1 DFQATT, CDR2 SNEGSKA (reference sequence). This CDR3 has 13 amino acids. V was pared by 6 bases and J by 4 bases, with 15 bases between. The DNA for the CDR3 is TGCAGTGCCCTCCGCACGGACTCCTATGGCTACACCTTC. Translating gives CSALRTDSYGYTF.

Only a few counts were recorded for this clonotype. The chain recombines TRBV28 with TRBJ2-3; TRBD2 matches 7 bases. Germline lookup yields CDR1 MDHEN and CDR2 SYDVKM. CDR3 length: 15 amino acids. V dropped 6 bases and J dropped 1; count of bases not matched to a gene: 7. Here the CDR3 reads CASSPGLVGTDTQYF. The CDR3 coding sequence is TGTGCCAGCAGCCCAGGACTAGTCGGCACAGATACGCAGTATTTT.

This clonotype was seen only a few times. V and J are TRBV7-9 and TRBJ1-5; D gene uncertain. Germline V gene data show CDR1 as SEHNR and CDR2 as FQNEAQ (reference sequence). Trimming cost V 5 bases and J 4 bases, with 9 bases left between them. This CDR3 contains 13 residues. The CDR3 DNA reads TGTGCCAGCAGCCCCATGGATAATCAGCCCCAGCATTTT. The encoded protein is CASSPMDNQPQHF. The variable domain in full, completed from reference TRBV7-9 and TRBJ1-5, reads DTGVSQNPRHKITKRGQNVTFRCDPISEHNRLYWYRQTLGQGPEFLTYFQNEAQLEKSRLLSDRFSAERPKGSFSTLEIQRTEQGDSAMYLCASSPMDNQPQHFGDGTRLSIL.

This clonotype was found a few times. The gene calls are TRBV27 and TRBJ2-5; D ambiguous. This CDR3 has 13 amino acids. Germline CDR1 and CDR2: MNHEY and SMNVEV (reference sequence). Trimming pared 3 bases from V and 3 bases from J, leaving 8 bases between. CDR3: CASSLQQKETQYF. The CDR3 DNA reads TGTGCCAGCAGTTTGCAACAGAAAGAGACCCAGTACTTC.

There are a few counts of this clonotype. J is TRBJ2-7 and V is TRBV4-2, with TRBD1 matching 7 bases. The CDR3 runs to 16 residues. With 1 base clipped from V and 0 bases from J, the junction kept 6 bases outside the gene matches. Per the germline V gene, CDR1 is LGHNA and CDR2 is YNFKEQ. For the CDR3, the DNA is TGTGCCAGCAGCCAAGCCATGGGACAGAGCTCCTACGAGCAGTACTTC. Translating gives CASSQAMGQSSYEQYF.

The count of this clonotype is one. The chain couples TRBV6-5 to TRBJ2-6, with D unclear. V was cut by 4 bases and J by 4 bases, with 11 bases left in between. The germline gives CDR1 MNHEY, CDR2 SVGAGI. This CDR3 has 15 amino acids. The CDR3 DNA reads TGTGCCAGCAGTTCGGACCGCCTAGGGGCCAACGTCCTGACTTTC. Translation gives CASSSDRLGANVLTF.

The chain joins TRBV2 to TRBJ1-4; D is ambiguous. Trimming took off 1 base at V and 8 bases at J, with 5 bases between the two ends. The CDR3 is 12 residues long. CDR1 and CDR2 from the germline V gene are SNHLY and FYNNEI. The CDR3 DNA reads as TGTGCCAGCAGTGAAGAGCGCGAAAAACTGTTTTTT. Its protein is CASSEEREKLFF.

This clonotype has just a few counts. CDR3 loop: CAISVDELGTQYF. CDR3 in DNA: TGTGCCATCAGTGTCGACGAACTCGGGACCCAGTACTTC. The chain joins TRBV10-3 to TRBJ2-5, with D unclear. The germline gives CDR1 ENHRY, CDR2 SYGVKD. This CDR3 is 13 amino acids long. Trimming took 4 bases from V and 7 from J, leaving 13 bases between them.

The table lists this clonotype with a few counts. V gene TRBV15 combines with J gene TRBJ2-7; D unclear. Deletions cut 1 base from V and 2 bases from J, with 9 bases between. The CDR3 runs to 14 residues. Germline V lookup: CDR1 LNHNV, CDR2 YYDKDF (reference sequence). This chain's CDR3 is CATSRASGTYEQYF. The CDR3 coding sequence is TGTGCCACCAGCAGAGCTTCAGGCACCTACGAGCAGTACTTC.

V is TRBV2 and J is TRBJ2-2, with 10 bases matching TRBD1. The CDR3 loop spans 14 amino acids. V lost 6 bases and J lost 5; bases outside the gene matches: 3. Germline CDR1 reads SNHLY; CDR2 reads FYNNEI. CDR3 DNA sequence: TGTGCCAGCAGGAGACAGGGGGCGACCGGGGAGCTGTTTTTT. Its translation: CASRRQGATGELFF.

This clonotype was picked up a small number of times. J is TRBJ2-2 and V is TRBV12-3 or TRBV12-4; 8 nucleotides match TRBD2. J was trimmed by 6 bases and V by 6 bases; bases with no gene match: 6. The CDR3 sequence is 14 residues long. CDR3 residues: CASSPGLVAGELFF. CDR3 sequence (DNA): TGTGCCAGCAGCCCGGGACTAGTAGCCGGGGAGCTGTTTTTT.

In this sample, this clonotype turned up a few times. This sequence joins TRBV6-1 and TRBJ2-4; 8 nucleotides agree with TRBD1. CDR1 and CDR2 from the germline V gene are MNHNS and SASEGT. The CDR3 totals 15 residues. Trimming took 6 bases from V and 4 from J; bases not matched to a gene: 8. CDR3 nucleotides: TGTGCCAGCAGACTATTACAGGGGGGAAAAAACATTCAGTACTTC. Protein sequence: CASRLLQGGKNIQYF.

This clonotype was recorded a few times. The CDR3 loop is CASSQYRDRGHTEAFF. Written as DNA, the CDR3 is TGTGCCAGCAGCCAGTACCGGGACAGAGGCCACACTGAAGCTTTCTTT. This chain joins TRBV11-2 and TRBJ1-1, with 7 bases matching TRBD1. Germline loops: CDR1 SGHAT, CDR2 FQNNGV. The CDR3 contains 16 residues. Trimming cost V 5 bases and J 3 bases; bases outside gene matches: 12.

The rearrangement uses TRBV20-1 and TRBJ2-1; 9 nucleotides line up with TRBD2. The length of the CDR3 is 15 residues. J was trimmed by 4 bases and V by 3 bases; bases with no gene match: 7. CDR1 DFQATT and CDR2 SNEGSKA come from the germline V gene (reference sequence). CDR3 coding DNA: TGCAGTGCTAGCGGCGGGGGGGCCCCATACAATGAGCAGTTCTTC. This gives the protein CSASGGGAPYNEQFF.

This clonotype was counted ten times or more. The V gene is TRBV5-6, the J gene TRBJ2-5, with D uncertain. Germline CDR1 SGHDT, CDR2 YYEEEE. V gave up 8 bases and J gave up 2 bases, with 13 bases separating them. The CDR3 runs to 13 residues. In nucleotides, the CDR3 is TGTGCCAGTAGCCGGAACTGGCAAGAGACCCAGTACTTC. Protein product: CASSRNWQETQYF.

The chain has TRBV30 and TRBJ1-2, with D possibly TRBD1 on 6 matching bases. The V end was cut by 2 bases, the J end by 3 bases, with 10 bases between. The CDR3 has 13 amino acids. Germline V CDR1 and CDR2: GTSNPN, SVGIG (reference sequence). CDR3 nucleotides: TGTGCCTGGAGTCCAGCAGGGGACTATGGCTACACCTTC. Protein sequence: CAWSPAGDYGYTF.

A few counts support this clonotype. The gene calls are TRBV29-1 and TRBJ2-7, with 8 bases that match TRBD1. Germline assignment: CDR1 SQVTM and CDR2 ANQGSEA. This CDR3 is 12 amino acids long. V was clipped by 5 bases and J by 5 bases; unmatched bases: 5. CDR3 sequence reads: CSVQGAPNEQYF. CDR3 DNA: TGCAGCGTTCAGGGGGCGCCGAACGAGCAGTACTTC.

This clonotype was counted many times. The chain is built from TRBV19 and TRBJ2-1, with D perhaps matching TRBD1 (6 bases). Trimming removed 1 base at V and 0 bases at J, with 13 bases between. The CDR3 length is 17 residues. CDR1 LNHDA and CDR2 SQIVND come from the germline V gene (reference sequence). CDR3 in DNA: TGTGCCAGTAGTATAGGCCGAGGGGGTAGCTCCTACAATGAGCAGTTCTTC. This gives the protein CASSIGRGGSSYNEQFF.

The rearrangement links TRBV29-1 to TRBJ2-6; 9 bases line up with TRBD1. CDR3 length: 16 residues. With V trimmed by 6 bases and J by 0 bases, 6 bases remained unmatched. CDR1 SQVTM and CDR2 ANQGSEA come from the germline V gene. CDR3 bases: TGCAGCGTCGGGGACAGGGACAACTCTGGGGCCAACGTCCTGACTTTC. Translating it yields CSVGDRDNSGANVLTF.

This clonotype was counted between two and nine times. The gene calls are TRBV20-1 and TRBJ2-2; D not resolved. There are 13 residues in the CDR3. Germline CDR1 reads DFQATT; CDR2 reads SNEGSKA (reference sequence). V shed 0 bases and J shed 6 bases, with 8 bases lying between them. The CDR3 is CSAREIPPGELFF. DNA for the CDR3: TGCAGTGCTAGAGAGATACCCCCCGGGGAGCTGTTTTTT.

CDR3 sequence reads: CASFGEAGATNEQYF. CDR3 DNA sequence: TGTGCCAGCTTTGGCGAAGCGGGAGCTACTAACGAGCAGTACTTC. V is TRBV6-1 and J is TRBJ2-7; 8 bases are shared with TRBD2. V lost 8 bases, J lost 5 bases, and 14 bases stayed unmatched. CDR1 MNHNS and CDR2 SASEGT come from the germline V gene. The CDR3 contains 15 residues.

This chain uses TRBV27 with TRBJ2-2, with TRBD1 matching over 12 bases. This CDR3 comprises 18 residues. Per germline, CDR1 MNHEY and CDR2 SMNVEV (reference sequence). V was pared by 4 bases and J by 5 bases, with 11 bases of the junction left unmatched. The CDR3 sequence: CASSSLGDRGRETGELFF. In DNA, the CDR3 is TGTGCCAGCAGTTCCCTCGGGGACAGGGGGCGAGAAACCGGGGAGCTGTTTTTT.

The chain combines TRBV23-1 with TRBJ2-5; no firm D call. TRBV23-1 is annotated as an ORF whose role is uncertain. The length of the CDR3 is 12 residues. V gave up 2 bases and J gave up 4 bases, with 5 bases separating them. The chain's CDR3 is CASSQHGETQYF. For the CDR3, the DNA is TGCGCCAGCAGTCAACATGGAGAGACCCAGTACTTC.

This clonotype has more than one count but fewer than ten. As DNA, the CDR3 is TGCGCCAGCAGCATGGGGACAGGGGTAATGAACACTGAAGCTTTCTTT. This encodes CASSMGTGVMNTEAFF. The chain has TRBV5-1 and TRBJ1-1, with TRBD1 matching over 10 bases. This CDR3 spans 16 amino acids. V was clipped by 4 bases and J by 0 bases; unmatched bases: 6. CDR1 is SGHRS and CDR2 is YFSETQ in the germline V gene.

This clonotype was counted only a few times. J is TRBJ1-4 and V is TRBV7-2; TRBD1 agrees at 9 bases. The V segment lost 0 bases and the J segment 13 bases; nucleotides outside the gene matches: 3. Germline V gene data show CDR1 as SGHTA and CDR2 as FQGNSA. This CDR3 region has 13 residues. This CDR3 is CASSLAGTGLLFF. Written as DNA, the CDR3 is TGTGCCAGCAGCTTAGCGGGGACAGGGCTACTGTTTTTT.

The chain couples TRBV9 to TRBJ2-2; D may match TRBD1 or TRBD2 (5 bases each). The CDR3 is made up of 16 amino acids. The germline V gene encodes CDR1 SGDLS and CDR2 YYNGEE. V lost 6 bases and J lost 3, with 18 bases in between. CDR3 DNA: TGTGCCAGCACCCGACTTGGGGGTAGCGACACCGGGGAGCTGTTTTTT. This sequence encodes CASTRLGGSDTGELFF. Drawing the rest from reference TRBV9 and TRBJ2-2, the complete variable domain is DSGVTQTPKHLITATGQRVTLRCSPRSGDLSVYWYQQSLDQGLQFLIQYYNGEERAKGNILERFSAQQFPDLHSELNLSSLELGDSALYFCASTRLGGSDTGELFFGEGSRLTVL.

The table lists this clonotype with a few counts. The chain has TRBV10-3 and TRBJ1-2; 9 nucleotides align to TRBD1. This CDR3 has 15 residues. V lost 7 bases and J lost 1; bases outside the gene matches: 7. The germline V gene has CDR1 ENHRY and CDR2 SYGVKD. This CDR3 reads CAIKPGTGFNYGYTF. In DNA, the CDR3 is TGTGCCATCAAACCCGGGACAGGGTTTAACTATGGCTACACCTTC.

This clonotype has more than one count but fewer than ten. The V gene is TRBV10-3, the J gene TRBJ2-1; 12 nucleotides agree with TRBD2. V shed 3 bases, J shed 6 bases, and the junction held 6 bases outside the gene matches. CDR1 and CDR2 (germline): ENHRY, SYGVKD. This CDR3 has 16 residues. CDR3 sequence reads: CAISERLAGVSNEQFF. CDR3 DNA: TGTGCCATCAGTGAAAGACTAGCGGGAGTTAGCAATGAGCAGTTCTTC.